This T cell receptor beta chain came from a study of tumor-infiltrating lymphocytes in primary liver carcinoma. For the study at large: Spanning 4.2 to 10 cm, the tumors were T1-T3 N0M0.

Co-extracted RNA and DNA came from around 20-30 mg of unsorted bulk tissue. Sampling targeted five separate regions of each tumor, which included the tumor centre. Findings of the study overall: Tumor specimens were characterized by a significantly higher top-250-clone fraction than blood (p = 0.039). Top clones occupying all five tumor regions numbered only about 8-25%.

The CDR3 spans 14 residues. Germline V CDR1 and CDR2: SGHAT, FQDESV (reference sequence). Trimming shortened V by 8 bases and J by 6 bases, and 17 bases separated the two germline ends. Points on this clonotype: Its antigen is still unknown. The CDR3 does not close with the conserved phenylalanine or tryptophan, likely indicating a read error.

TCR beta cDNA was prepared out of around 460 ng total RNA by means of a constant-region primer. Each TCR beta library was derived from three nested multiplex PCR rounds that employed slightly modified ARM-PCR. The opening two PCR rounds, 10 cycles each, paired TRBV1-TRBV30 forward primers with a C-beta reverse primer. MiXCR, run by TCRdb on the multiplex PCR reads, gives a single entry per CDR3 protein. The sample consists of approximately 190,000 distinct CDR3 sequences, 85% of them appearing once. V is TRBV11-1 and J is TRBJ2-1; weak D call: TRBD2 (7 bases). The sequencing input was tumor tissue from primary liver carcinoma. The clonotype originates from a man in his forties or fifties with primary liver carcinoma and hepatitis B virus infection. CDR3: CASCLGGGANEQFL. The DNA of the CDR3 is TGTGCCAGCTGTTTGGGAGGGGGAGCCAATGAGCAGTTCTTA.